This paragraph reports one TCR beta chain. Per germline, CDR1 ENHRY and CDR2 SYGVKD. V shed 7 bases and J 7 bases; nucleotides not matched to a gene: 13. This CDR3 is 16 amino acids long. This record belongs to a study of blood T cell repertoires in COVID-19. Study context: PBMCs, B-cell-depleted T cells, or T cells provided the cDNA or gDNA that made up the material.

Original methodology: Counts of nucleated cells, estimated from reference gene primer amplification, were obtained. Libraries were prepared by immunoSEQ multiplex PCR; TCRdb keeps only in-frame clonotypes and omits some of them. That table gives V, J and clone size, and the DNA gave D and trimming. The sample gives 270,000 or so clones, approximately 86% of which show up once; around 8.8% is in the top ten. This clonotype originated in a man aged 40-50 years with active or convalescent COVID-19. Material for sequencing was peripheral blood. V and J are TRBV10-3 and TRBJ2-2; 9 bases are shared with TRBD1. DNA of the CDR3: TGTGCCATCACCGACCGGGGACAGGGTTTCAGCGGGGAGCTGTTTTTT. It yields the protein CAITDRGQGFSGELFF.